These 20 T cell receptor beta chains originate from one sample sequenced in a study of cytomegalovirus exposure and HLA in healthy donors. PCR involved 60 Vbeta and 13 Jbeta primers. Only in-frame clones appear in the TCRdb table, and some are missing; sequencing was by immunoSEQ multiplex PCR. The sample includes under 200,000 clones, less than 80% of them seen just once. Sequencing was carried out using PBMCs. All receptors come from a woman in her thirties or forties in good health and CMV-seronegative.

This chain uses TRBV5-1 with TRBJ2-5; D not resolved. The germline gives CDR1 SGHRS, CDR2 YFSETQ. The length of the CDR3 is 14 residues. Trimming pared 0 bases from V and 0 bases from J, leaving 6 bases between. The CDR3 nucleotides are TGCGCCAGCAGCTTGGAAGAGTACCAAGAGACCCAGTACTTC. It specifies CASSLEEYQETQYF.

J is TRBJ2-5 and V is TRBV27; D might be TRBD1 (6 bases). Trimming shortened V by 1 base and J by 1 base, and 10 bases separated the two germline ends. There are 15 residues in the CDR3. Germline V gene sequence: CDR1 MNHEY, CDR2 SMNVEV (reference sequence). The CDR3, as DNA: TGTGCCAGCAGTTTATTCCTGGGGGCCCAAGAGACCCAGTACTTC. Translation gives CASSLFLGAQETQYF.

The rearrangement joins TRBV28 to TRBJ2-7; 7 positions match TRBD1. Trimming cost V 5 bases and J 3 bases; bases outside gene matches: 16. This CDR3 has 17 amino acids. In germline, CDR1 is MDHEN, CDR2 SYDVKM. Written as DNA, the CDR3 is TGTGCCAGCAGTGATAATTATGGGGGACAGCTCAACTACGAGCAGTACTTC. Protein product: CASSDNYGGQLNYEQYF.

This chain connects TRBV27 to TRBJ2-5; D perhaps matches TRBD1 (5 bases). There are 15 residues in the CDR3. From germline, CDR1 is MNHEY and CDR2 SMNVEV (reference sequence). V was shortened by 4 bases and J by 0 bases, with 12 bases between the two germline ends. As DNA, the CDR3 is TGTGCCAGCAGTTCGTTACAGGTGAACCAAGAGACCCAGTACTTC. It codes for CASSSLQVNQETQYF.

The J gene is TRBJ2-7, the V gene TRBV5-8, with a weak D call TRBD1 (5 bases). V lost 3 bases to trimming and J lost 2 bases, with 15 bases between them. The CDR3 loop spans 15 amino acids. Germline V lookup: CDR1 SGHTS, CDR2 YDEGEE. The CDR3 spells CASSSRNGHTYEQYF. In DNA form, the CDR3 reads TGTGCCAGCAGCTCGCGAAATGGACATACCTACGAGCAGTACTTC.

The CDR3 region has the DNA TGTGCCAGCAGCCCCCGGGACAGAACCTACGAGCAGTACTTC. Its protein is CASSPRDRTYEQYF. This chain joins TRBV7-9 and TRBJ2-7; 7 bases match TRBD1. CDR1 and CDR2 (germline): SEHNR, FQNEAQ (reference sequence). V gave up 5 bases and J gave up 2 bases; unmatched junction bases: 6. There are 14 residues in the CDR3.

Turning to this clone: Additional DNA sequences in this sample encode the identical CDR3. The genes are TRBV30 and TRBJ1-2; TRBD1 agrees at 8 bases. V gave up 5 bases and J gave up 4 bases; unmatched junction bases: 3. Germline loops: CDR1 GTSNPN, CDR2 SVGIG (reference sequence). The CDR3 is 12 residues long. The CDR3, as DNA: TGTGCCTGGGGACAGGGTTCCTATGGCTACACCTTC. Encoded protein: CAWGQGSYGYTF. Full variable domain (rest looked up from reference TRBV30 and TRBJ1-2): SQTIHQWPATLVQPVGSPLSLECTVEGTSNPNLYWYRQAAGRGLQLLFYSVGIGQISSEVPQNLSASRPQDRQFILSSKKLLLSDSGFYLCAWGQGSYGYTFGSGTRLTVV.

The chain is built from TRBV19 and TRBJ1-5, with D unresolved. CDR1 and CDR2 from the germline V gene are LNHDA and SQIVND (reference sequence). The CDR3 is 13 amino acids. The ends were cut back, 5 bases at V and 3 bases at J, with 8 bases in the middle. CDR3 sequence (DNA): TGTGCCAGTAGTGAACTTGACAATCAGCCCCAGCATTTT. Amino acids: CASSELDNQPQHF.

The chain carries TRBV5-6 and TRBJ2-5; 15 nucleotides match TRBD2. The V gene end was trimmed by 6 bases and the J gene end by 5 bases; junction bases not matched to a gene: 8. This CDR3 is 16 amino acids long. In germline, CDR1 is SGHDT, CDR2 YYEEEE. The CDR3 region is CASTRTSGGAGETQYF. The CDR3 DNA reads TGTGCCAGCACCCGGACTAGCGGGGGGGCCGGTGAGACCCAGTACTTC.

The rearrangement joins TRBV18 to TRBJ1-4; no definite D call. There are 14 residues in the CDR3. V was shortened by 6 bases and J by 6 bases, with 14 bases between the two germline ends. CDR1 and CDR2 from the germline V gene are KGHSH and LQKENI. CDR3: CASSSGVADEKLFF. The CDR3 DNA is TGTGCCAGCTCGTCCGGGGTGGCGGATGAAAAACTGTTTTTT.

V gene TRBV5-1 combines with J gene TRBJ2-5; 8 nucleotides agree with TRBD1. The J call is in doubt because the DNA end fits TRBJ2-7 better. Germline V gene data show CDR1 as SGHRS and CDR2 as YFSETQ. This CDR3 is 13 amino acids long. As DNA, the CDR3 is TGCGCCAGCAGTTTTACAGGGGGCTACGAGCAGTACTTC. Translated: CASSFTGGYEQYF.

The chain has TRBV9 and TRBJ1-3, with 9 bases matching TRBD1. The J segment lost 11 bases and the V segment lost 3 bases, leaving 9 bases of the junction unmatched. This CDR3 has 14 amino acids. Germline lookup yields CDR1 SGDLS and CDR2 YYNGEE. The CDR3: CASSAGTGYNAIYF. CDR3 nucleotide sequence: TGTGCCAGCAGCGCCGGGACAGGGTACAACGCCATATATTTT.

The chain couples TRBV7-3 to TRBJ2-5; 7 bases line up with TRBD1. J gave up 6 bases and V 5 bases, and 6 bases lay outside the gene matches. CDR3 length: 13 residues. Germline V gene sequence: CDR1 SGHTA, CDR2 FQGTGA. CDR3: CASSIRQGQTQYF. CDR3 DNA sequence: TGTGCCAGCAGCATAAGACAGGGCCAGACCCAGTACTTC. Combining the CDR3 with reference TRBV7-3 and TRBJ2-5 gives the whole variable domain GAGVSQTPSNKVTEKGKYVELRCDPISGHTALYWYRQSLGQGPEFLIYFQGTGAADDSGLPNDRFFAVRPEGSVSTLKIQRTERGDSAVYLCASSIRQGQTQYFGPGTRLLVL.

This clone is a singleton in its sample. V and J are TRBV6-1 and TRBJ1-4; a weak D match, TRBD1 (6 bases). CDR1 MNHNS and CDR2 SASEGT come from the germline V gene. Trimming took off 3 bases at V and 8 bases at J, with 13 bases between the two ends. The CDR3 has 14 amino acids. In DNA, the CDR3 is TGTGCCAGCAGTGACGGGACAAGGGAAGAAAAACTGTTTTTT. Amino acid sequence: CASSDGTREEKLFF.

The chain carries TRBV6-1 and TRBJ2-7; 7 nucleotides line up with TRBD2. V shed 5 bases, J shed 4 bases, and the junction held 8 bases outside the gene matches. Germline V lookup: CDR1 MNHNS, CDR2 SASEGT. The CDR3 extends over 14 amino acids. The CDR3 protein is CASSSSGAKYEQYF. As DNA, the CDR3 is TGTGCCAGCAGTTCTAGCGGTGCGAAGTACGAGCAGTACTTC.

This clone was detected only a few times. The genes are TRBV4-3 and TRBJ2-7; 8 positions match TRBD2. The V gene end was trimmed by 3 bases and the J gene end by 4 bases; junction bases not matched to a gene: 17. Germline lookup yields CDR1 LGHNA and CDR2 YSLEER. The length of the CDR3 is 18 residues. CDR3 DNA sequence: TGCGCCAGCAGCCAGCCCGTGATGGCGGGAGGTGGCATATACGAGCAGTACTTC. Its protein product is CASSQPVMAGGGIYEQYF.

This clone occurred once. J is TRBJ2-4 and V is TRBV7-2; 8 bases map to TRBD1. V gave up 5 bases and J gave up 0 bases; unmatched junction bases: 9. CDR3 length: 17 amino acids. Germline loops: CDR1 SGHTA, CDR2 FQGNSA. The chain's CDR3 is CASSLGQEKVAKNIQYF. CDR3 coding DNA: TGTGCCAGCAGCCTGGGACAGGAGAAAGTAGCCAAAAACATTCAGTACTTC. Full variable domain (remainder filled in from reference TRBV7-2 and TRBJ2-4): GAGVSQSPSNKVTEKGKDVELRCDPISGHTALYWYRQSLGQGLEFLIYFQGNSAPDKSGLPSDRFSAERTGGSVSTLTIQRTQQEDSAVYLCASSLGQEKVAKNIQYFGAGTRLSVL.

V usage is TRBV27 and J usage is TRBJ1-2; D may be TRBD1 (6 bases). Germline V gene sequence: CDR1 MNHEY, CDR2 SMNVEV (reference sequence). Trimming stripped 2 bases from V and 4 bases from J, with 14 bases between. The CDR3 extends over 15 amino acids. CDR3 residues: CASSLGTGGGYGYTF. The CDR3 coding sequence is TGTGCCAGCAGTTTAGGGACGGGGGGCGGCTATGGCTACACCTTC.

As regards this clone: This same CDR3 is encoded by further DNA sequences in the sample. The chain is built from TRBV27 and TRBJ2-7; 8 positions match TRBD1. The trim removed 5 bases at V and 2 bases at J, leaving 8 bases unmatched. The CDR3 totals 15 residues. The germline gives CDR1 MNHEY, CDR2 SMNVEV (reference sequence). The DNA of the CDR3 is TGTGCCAGCAGTCAGCCGGGACAGGCTCCCTACGAGCAGTACTTC. Amino acid sequence: CASSQPGQAPYEQYF.

The J gene is TRBJ2-1, the V gene TRBV4-1; 9 bases fit TRBD2. Germline loops: CDR1 MGHRA, CDR2 YSYEKL. The V gene end was trimmed by 4 bases and the J gene end by 15 bases; junction bases not matched to a gene: 10. CDR3 length: 13 residues. The CDR3 is CASSPGVGTSPFF. The CDR3 nucleotides are TGCGCCAGCAGCCCTGGGGTCGGGACTAGCCCGTTCTTC.